This TCR beta chain derives from a study of T cell responses to AZD1222 COVID-19 vaccine. Details on this clone: The antigen is not known.

The repertoire was sequenced with immunoSEQ multiplex PCR; TCRdb's copy has only in-frame clones and lacks some. The sample consists of 150,000 or so clones, 90% of them appearing once. Study-wide results and limits: Increased Spike-specific TCR breadth and depth were observed after two AZD1222 doses. With dominance at 160-218 and 743-854, vaccine-associated CD4 TCRs spanned spike. Reports indicate that nearly half of spike-specific TCRs are directed at unmutated variant regions.

V was pared by 6 bases and J by 3 bases, with 15 bases between. Germline V CDR1 and CDR2: SGHRS, YFSETQ. This CDR3 has 15 amino acids. Here the sequenced sample was peripheral blood, taken 28 days after the second AZD1222 dose. This TCR was sampled from an adult who received the AZD1222 COVID-19 vaccine. The chain has TRBV5-1 and TRBJ2-2, with D tentatively TRBD2 (6 bases). CDR3 in amino acids: CASISGTLDTGELFF. In DNA, the CDR3 is TGCGCCAGCATCTCCGGGACTCTGGACACCGGGGAGCTGTTTTTT.